The next 2 T cell receptor beta chains were all read from a single sample in a study of CD8+CD57+ T cells in acquired aplastic anemia. The study profiled TCR beta VDJ and CDR3 using genomic DNA as template. TCRdb recomputed calls from the reads with MiXCR, one row per CDR3 protein. The table shows more than 200,000 distinct CDR3 sequences, with around 49% occurring only once. Patients sequenced had flow cytometry evidence of CD8+CD57+ cell expansion. Sequenced: sorted CD4+, CD8+, or CD8+CD57+ T cells (not recorded which) from PBMCs. These receptors were obtained from a human donor with aplastic anemia.

The CDR3 reads CASSTSSLDGQPQHF. CDR3 DNA: TGTGCCAGTAGTACCAGCAGCTTAGATGGACAGCCCCAGCATTTT. This chain uses TRBV19 with TRBJ1-5; D is unclear. CDR1 and CDR2 from the germline V gene are LNHDA and SQIVND (reference sequence). Trimming stripped 4 bases from V and 7 bases from J, with 17 bases between. This CDR3 spans 15 amino acids.

The chain carries TRBV12-3 or TRBV12-4 and TRBJ2-2; D not resolved. This CDR3 has 14 amino acids. Deletions cut 7 bases from V and 7 bases from J, with 16 bases between. CDR3 amino acids: CASTTRSVSGELFF. The CDR3 DNA reads as TGTGCCAGCACCACGCGATCGGTAAGCGGGGAGCTGTTTTTT.